This is a list of T cell receptor beta chains from one sample in a study of T cell responses to AZD1222 COVID-19 vaccine. Clones were sequenced by immunoSEQ multiplex PCR, and TCRdb holds only the in-frame ones, with some missing. The sample contains under 200,000 clones, approximately 92% of which appear only once. The sample consisted of peripheral blood, taken 28 days after the second dose of the MenACWY control vaccine. The receptors were gathered from an adult who received the MenACWY meningococcal vaccine as a control. CDR3s leave out the opening cysteine and the closing phenylalanine or tryptophan. Each record gives: V gene, D gene, CDR3 protein. The D gene is left open where the match is weak.

v_call: TRBV7-6
d_call: NA
cdr3_aa: ASSSNPGYGYT

v_call: TRBV28
d_call: TRBD2
cdr3_aa: ASSLWASGRYEQF

v_call: TRBV6-5
d_call: NA
cdr3_aa: ASRPTSPGAEQY

v_call: TRBV10-3
d_call: NA
cdr3_aa: AISELAEAF

v_call: TRBV3-1/TRBV3-2
d_call: TRBD1
cdr3_aa: ASSQGFGTEFYEQY

v_call: TRBV6-5
d_call: NA
cdr3_aa: ASSYSRQQAEVY

v_call: TRBV5-1
d_call: NA
cdr3_aa: ASSSGTLISTDTQY

v_call: TRBV4-1
d_call: NA
cdr3_aa: ASSQEHGRVANEKLF

v_call: TRBV6-2/TRBV6-3
d_call: TRBD1
cdr3_aa: ASSQGTATYGYT

v_call: TRBV6-5
d_call: NA
cdr3_aa: ACGQYEQY

v_call: TRBV28
d_call: NA
cdr3_aa: ASSPGAQLYGYT

v_call: TRBV27
d_call: TRBD2
cdr3_aa: ASSGGLAGRVTGELF

v_call: TRBV7-2
d_call: NA
cdr3_aa: ASSLGGGGNTEAF

v_call: TRBV11-3
d_call: NA
cdr3_aa: ASSFWGVKEENTEAF

v_call: TRBV27
d_call: NA
cdr3_aa: ASSTRLVGEKLF

v_call: TRBV5-1
d_call: NA
cdr3_aa: ASSLDIYTQY

v_call: TRBV7-9
d_call: TRBD1
cdr3_aa: ASSSRDSHQPQH

v_call: TRBV19
d_call: NA
cdr3_aa: ASRQQAHTGELF

v_call: TRBV29-1
d_call: NA
cdr3_aa: SVEGVVEQF

v_call: TRBV6-5
d_call: NA
cdr3_aa: ASSPRLIEAYEQY

v_call: TRBV19
d_call: NA
cdr3_aa: ASRHYHNDFNEQF

v_call: TRBV7-9
d_call: NA
cdr3_aa: ASSSSLGSGQPQH

v_call: TRBV10-3
d_call: NA
cdr3_aa: AISESREYEQY

v_call: TRBV19
d_call: NA
cdr3_aa: ASSPQGNSGEKLF

v_call: TRBV24-1
d_call: TRBD2
cdr3_aa: ATSDSASGSYNEQF

v_call: TRBV5-1
d_call: NA
cdr3_aa: ASTRDRQGTDTQY

v_call: TRBV7-2
d_call: NA
cdr3_aa: ASSSGYRNEQY

v_call: TRBV10-2
d_call: NA
cdr3_aa: ASSDGRVSYEQY

v_call: TRBV18
d_call: NA
cdr3_aa: ASSLTPSTRSYEQY

v_call: TRBV2
d_call: NA
cdr3_aa: ASVPDTAYEQY

v_call: TRBV10-1
d_call: NA
cdr3_aa: ASSESDGPQH

v_call: TRBV14
d_call: NA
cdr3_aa: ASSPGSQAF

v_call: TRBV5-4
d_call: TRBD2
cdr3_aa: ASSPGLAREQY

v_call: TRBV18
d_call: NA
cdr3_aa: ASSPAGGAAEAF

v_call: TRBV27
d_call: TRBD2
cdr3_aa: ASSFLPSGGRVGEQY

v_call: TRBV18
d_call: TRBD1
cdr3_aa: ASSPADRGRNTEAF

v_call: TRBV7-9
d_call: TRBD2
cdr3_aa: ASSLGAMTSGSAEEQF

v_call: TRBV20-1
d_call: NA
cdr3_aa: SARGLSPLH

v_call: TRBV10-3
d_call: NA
cdr3_aa: AISAGDMNTEAF

v_call: TRBV6-1
d_call: TRBD2
cdr3_aa: ASSVGTSGRSNEQF

v_call: TRBV30
d_call: NA
cdr3_aa: AWSVGPGGYT

v_call: TRBV11-3
d_call: NA
cdr3_aa: ASNPGHNNEKLF

v_call: TRBV29-1
d_call: NA
cdr3_aa: STFEGTGANVLT

v_call: TRBV28
d_call: NA
cdr3_aa: ASRQGVGRDNSPLH

v_call: TRBV18
d_call: NA
cdr3_aa: ASSPYLVEEDFYGYT

v_call: TRBV6-5
d_call: NA
cdr3_aa: ASSSSAGRGTEAF

v_call: TRBV7-2
d_call: NA
cdr3_aa: ASSLARAARGANVLT

v_call: TRBV27
d_call: NA
cdr3_aa: ASSPTVSSGNTIY

v_call: TRBV7-9
d_call: NA
cdr3_aa: ASSVAGSEPQH

v_call: TRBV5-4
d_call: NA
cdr3_aa: ASSWDGGANTGELF

v_call: TRBV30
d_call: NA
cdr3_aa: AWSVSRTVNYGYT

v_call: TRBV9
d_call: TRBD2
cdr3_aa: ASSRGTSDLGGEQF

v_call: TRBV7-3
d_call: TRBD2
cdr3_aa: ASSPGRGLAGGNTGELF